The clone carrying this T cell receptor (beta chain) was counted many times. As yet, its antigen is unknown. Germline V gene sequence: CDR1 LNHDA, CDR2 SQIVND (reference sequence). The germline V and J ends were trimmed by 3 bases and 0 bases, with 8 bases remaining between them. The CDR3 is made up of 15 amino acids. The source of the sample is a study of T-cell memory formation after mild COVID-19. Study summary: TCR clusters showed largely donor specificity. Study findings and constraints: There was a balanced CD4/CD8 profile in clones contracting day 15 to 85, and later expanders leaned CD4+. Mainly CM and EM harbored the contracting CD4+ clones; mainly EMRA harbored the CD8+ ones.

5'RACE, which relied on constant-segment primers, yielded TCR alpha and TCR beta cDNA libraries carrying sample barcodes and UMIs. TCRdb used MiXCR to reprocess the 5' RACE reads, holding one entry per CDR3 protein. Of roughly 28,000 distinct CDR3 sequences listed, around 10% were seen once; the top ten hold over 12%. The sequence came from an adult woman who had mild COVID-19 (a few samples of this study predate the infection). Cell type and time point are not known. The V gene is TRBV19, the J gene TRBJ2-2; D not resolved. The sequencing input was PBMCs or a T cell subset sorted from them (not recorded which). CDR3: CASSIKTANTGELFF. The CDR3 DNA sequence: TGTGCCAGTAGTATCAAAACAGCGAACACCGGGGAGCTGTTTTTT.